This TCR beta chain came from a study of blood T cells in healthy people across ages. Combining a sample-barcoded 5' primer with a J-beta primer mix, a second PCR ran for roughly 7 to 12 cycles. TCRdb ran MiXCR on the 5' RACE reads and lists one entry per CDR3 protein. In the table there are 890,000 or so distinct CDR3 sequences, around 62% of which are singletons. Germline CDR1 is MNHEY and CDR2 is SMNVEV (reference sequence). The V and J ends lost 3 bases and 4 bases respectively, with 12 bases between them. This CDR3 is built from 15 residues. J is TRBJ1-4 and V is TRBV27; no reliable D call. The sequencing input was blood. This clonotype was sampled from a man younger than 40 in good health. CDR3 coding DNA: TGTGCCAGCAGTTTCGAGGGAACACATAATGAAAAACTGTTTTTT. It is translated as CASSFEGTHNEKLFF. The entire variable domain, with the rest obtained from reference TRBV27 and TRBJ1-4, is as follows: EAQVTQNPRYLITVTGKKLTVTCSQNMNHEYMSWYRQDPGLGLRQIYYSMNVEVTDKGDVPEGYKVSRKEKRNFPLILESPSPNQTSLYFCASSFEGTHNEKLFFGSGTQLSVL.